The TCR beta chain described here comes from a study of breast tumors, draining lymph nodes, adjacent tissues. Findings and caveats of the study: The data were judged consistent with most tumor T cells coming from lymph node and expanding in tumor. Compared with lymph nodes, tumors were less diverse; compared with nontumor tissue, more. Compared with basal-like, luminal-like tumors shared significantly more repertoire with nontumor tissue. That most tumor T cells come from lymph nodes remained unproven.

Axillary draining lymph nodes of breast cancer patients supplied the node samples. One entry per CDR3 protein results from TCRdb running MiXCR on the multiplex PCR reads. This sample carries 180,000 or so distinct CDR3 sequences, 30% to 35% of them seen once, and the ten largest clones take 3% to 4%. The sample holds one count of this clonotype. Its antigen is still unknown. The junction and the germline gene differ at one end; a read error may be behind it. This CDR3 spans 15 amino acids. Germline-derived CDR1 and CDR2 are SEHNR and FQNEAQ (reference sequence). What was sequenced was axillary lymph node tissue. The receptor was isolated from a female donor with breast cancer. Some clones in this sample may be carry-over from other donors' samples. The V call is TRBV7-9, the J call TRBJ1-4; D is unresolved. CDR3 loop: CASSLGLRTSEKLLF. The CDR3, as DNA: TGTGCCAGCAGCTTAGGTCTCCGGACTAGTGAAAAACTGCTTTTT.